This T cell receptor beta chain was sequenced in a study of beta chain features in type 1 diabetes. Reverse transcription of all isolated RNA meant that expressed TCRB transcripts were sequenced. The data were produced by immunoSEQ multiplex PCR, yet TCRdb's version contains in-frame clones alone and is incomplete. The sample carries 500,000 to 800,000 clones, 9.5% to 15% recorded once. Germline V CDR1 and CDR2: SGHNT, YENEEA. With 2 bases removed from V and 9 bases from J, the gap between germline ends came to 11 bases. The CDR3 runs 13 residues. Study results and caveats: Type 1 diabetes patients showed fewer insertions and more deletions at VDJ junctions. Type 1 diabetes patients had TCRB CDR3s that were shorter (moderately but significantly so) in all four CD4+ subsets.

Blood was collected once per donor into heparin, averaging around 120 mL. Purity exceeded 95% in all sorted populations. This clone was recorded a few times. Its target is not known. The clonotype comes from a man aged 30 to 39 with type 1 diabetes. The sequenced sample consisted of naive CD4+ T cells from blood. The chain combines TRBV11-3 with TRBJ2-4, with D perhaps being TRBD1 or TRBD2 (5 bases each). CDR3 residues: CASSLIRGGIQYF. CDR3 in DNA: TGTGCCAGCAGCTTAATACGGGGCGGCATTCAGTACTTC.